The 27 T cell receptor beta chains listed next were all sequenced from one sample in a study of blood T cell repertoires in COVID-19. The method was immunoSEQ multiplex PCR; TCRdb's version includes in-frame clones alone and lacks a portion of them. The sample yields fewer than 100,000 clones, 86% seen once. The sample consisted of peripheral blood. These receptors were obtained from a man aged 45-65 years with acute or convalescent COVID-19.

This clone came up a few times. The chain employs TRBV5-1 and TRBJ1-1, with D hard to call. Looked up from germline, CDR1 is SGHRS and CDR2 is YFSETQ. The CDR3 has 15 residues. With 0 bases removed from V and 0 bases from J, the gap between germline ends came to 9 bases. CDR3 loop: CASSLARNLNTEAFF. The CDR3 DNA is TGCGCCAGCAGCTTGGCCAGAAATCTGAACACTGAAGCTTTCTTT.

CDR3 bases: TGTGCCAGCAGCGTAGTGTCGACAGGGGGAAATGGCTACACCTTC. It specifies CASSVVSTGGNGYTF. The V call is TRBV9, the J call TRBJ1-2; 9 bases match TRBD1. This CDR3 comprises 15 residues. Trimming took 0 bases from V and 6 from J; bases not matched to a gene: 6. The germline V gene encodes CDR1 SGDLS and CDR2 YYNGEE.

The chain recombines TRBV4-1 with TRBJ2-2; D remains unclear. The germline CDR1 and CDR2 sequences are MGHRA and YSYEKL. The CDR3 is 15 amino acids. Deletions cut 0 bases from V and 0 bases from J, with 5 bases between. The CDR3 DNA sequence: TGCGCCAGCAGCCAAGAGGGCACGAACACCGGGGAGCTGTTTTTT. This translates into CASSQEGTNTGELFF.

V is TRBV30 and J is TRBJ1-5; TRBD1 agrees at 9 bases. J was trimmed by 4 bases and V by 3 bases; bases with no gene match: 4. Per germline, CDR1 GTSNPN and CDR2 SVGIG (reference sequence). The length of the CDR3 is 14 residues. The CDR3 reads CAWRGTGFNQPQHF. DNA of the CDR3: TGTGCCTGGAGGGGGACAGGGTTTAATCAGCCCCAGCATTTT.

This chain links TRBV7-8 with TRBJ1-4, with a weak D call TRBD1 (6 bases). The CDR3 has 15 residues. Germline CDR1 and CDR2: SGHVS and FQNEAQ. Trimming removed 4 bases at V and 4 bases at J, with 13 bases between. CDR3 sequence (DNA): TGTGCCAGCAGCTCCCAGGGGTTCAATAATGAAAAACTGTTTTTT. Translated: CASSSQGFNNEKLFF.

V is TRBV7-6 and J is TRBJ2-3, with D perhaps matching TRBD1 (5 bases). Trimming took off 6 bases at V and 8 bases at J, with 24 bases between the two ends. Germline V gene data show CDR1 as SGHVS and CDR2 as FNYEAQ. The CDR3 sequence is 16 residues long. The CDR3 DNA is TGTGCCAGCAGGGGCTGGGGCGGCCCCCTGGGCGGTACGCAGTATTTT. This translates into CASRGWGGPLGGTQYF.

The V gene is TRBV2, the J gene TRBJ2-5; 9 positions match TRBD2. J lost 5 bases, V lost 4 bases, and 5 bases had no gene match. This CDR3 has 14 residues. CDR1 SNHLY and CDR2 FYNNEI come from the germline V gene. In nucleotides, the CDR3 is TGTGCCAGCAGTGGAGCGGGAGGTTGGGAGACCCAGTACTTC. It yields the protein CASSGAGGWETQYF.

The chain carries TRBV2 and TRBJ2-1; TRBD2 aligns across 13 bases. CDR1 is SNHLY, CDR2 FYNNEI, per germline. The CDR3 covers 16 residues. V shed 6 bases, J shed 6 bases, and the junction held 8 bases outside the gene matches. The CDR3 DNA reads as TGTGCCAGCAGCCTAAGGGGACTAGCGGGATCCAATGAGCAGTTCTTC. Its protein is CASSLRGLAGSNEQFF.

This chain connects TRBV10-3 to TRBJ2-1, with 14 bases fitting TRBD2. This CDR3 is 16 amino acids long. J lost 8 bases, V lost 5 bases, and 8 bases had no gene match. Germline CDR1 and CDR2: ENHRY and SYGVKD. The CDR3 DNA reads TGTGCCATCAGTCTCGGGACTAGCGGGAGTGACGATGAGCAGTTCTTC. Its protein is CAISLGTSGSDDEQFF.

J is TRBJ2-5 and V is TRBV5-6; D is possibly TRBD1 (5 bases). Germline V gene sequence: CDR1 SGHDT, CDR2 YYEEEE. With 1 base removed from V and 4 bases from J, the gap between germline ends came to 14 bases. The CDR3 length is 15 residues. CDR3 bases: TGTGCCAGCAGCTTGAGGGCCCAGGGTGCAGAGACCCAGTACTTC. It specifies CASSLRAQGAETQYF.

The chain has TRBV28 and TRBJ2-5; the D is unclear. With 4 bases removed from V and 1 base from J, the gap between germline ends came to 10 bases. The germline CDR1 and CDR2 sequences are MDHEN and SYDVKM. The CDR3 runs 14 residues. CDR3 nucleotides: TGTGCCAGCAGTTCCCGGGTCTTCCAAGAGACCCAGTACTTC. Translated, it gives CASSSRVFQETQYF. Filled out from reference TRBV28 and TRBJ2-5, the complete variable domain reads DVKVTQSSRYLVKRTGEKVFLECVQDMDHENMFWYRQDPGLGLRLIYFSYDVKMKEKGDIPEGYSVSREKKERFSLILESASTNQTSMYLCASSSRVFQETQYFGPGTRLLVL.

In nucleotides, the CDR3 is TGTGCCAGCAGTCGGACTAGCGGGATGTACAATGAGCAGTTCTTC. Translated: CASSRTSGMYNEQFF. This chain links TRBV2 with TRBJ2-1, with 12 bases identical to TRBD2. The CDR3 loop spans 15 amino acids. Germline V gives CDR1 SNHLY, CDR2 FYNNEI. V gave up 5 bases and J gave up 4 bases; unmatched junction bases: 3.

The genes are TRBV29-1 and TRBJ2-2, with 7 nucleotides matching TRBD1. This CDR3 comprises 13 residues. With V trimmed by 4 bases and J by 6 bases, 5 bases remained unmatched. The V gene's germline CDR1 is SQVTM and CDR2 ANQGSEA. Written as DNA, the CDR3 is TGCAGCGTTGCCGGGACAGTCGCCGGGGAGCTGTTTTTT. Encoded protein: CSVAGTVAGELFF.

The rearrangement links TRBV11-3 to TRBJ2-6, with TRBD2 as a possible D gene (7 bases). This CDR3 is 17 amino acids long. The germline gives CDR1 SGHNT, CDR2 YENEEA. V lost 3 bases and J 1 base, leaving 13 bases between the germline ends. CDR3 nucleotide sequence: TGTGCCAGCAGCTTTAGGGGGGGACGTTCTGGGGCCAACGTCCTGACTTTC. It is translated as CASSFRGGRSGANVLTF.

The chain joins TRBV19 to TRBJ1-3; D possibly corresponds to TRBD1 (6 bases). V lost 6 bases and J lost 5, with 14 bases in between. This CDR3 spans 14 amino acids. Germline-derived CDR1 and CDR2 are LNHDA and SQIVND (reference sequence). DNA of the CDR3: TGTGCCAGTAGGGTACAGGGACCAAGAAACACCATATATTTT. It yields the protein CASRVQGPRNTIYF. The variable domain in full, completed from reference TRBV19 and TRBJ1-3, reads DGGITQSPKYLFRKEGQNVTLSCEQNLNHDAMYWYRQDPGQGLRLIYYSQIVNDFQKGDIAEGYSVSREKKESFPLTVTSAQKNPTAFYLCASRVQGPRNTIYFGEGSWLTVV.

V usage is TRBV18 and J usage is TRBJ1-5, with 8 nucleotides matching TRBD1. Per germline, CDR1 KGHSH and CDR2 LQKENI. The CDR3 runs 13 residues. Trimming at V came to 4 bases and at J to 6 bases, leaving 2 bases not matched to a gene. The CDR3 DNA reads TGTGCCAGCTCACGACAGGGGAGTCAGCCCCAGCATTTT. Encoded protein: CASSRQGSQPQHF.

The chain combines TRBV19 with TRBJ2-1, with TRBD2 as a possible D gene (6 bases). The germline gives CDR1 LNHDA, CDR2 SQIVND (reference sequence). Trimming pared 2 bases from V and 0 bases from J, leaving 23 bases between. This CDR3 has 20 residues. CDR3 residues: CASSILQRALVSASYNEQFF. The CDR3 coding sequence is TGTGCCAGTAGTATACTACAGCGGGCACTAGTATCCGCCTCCTACAATGAGCAGTTCTTC.

CDR3 loop: CASSPQKGQGVQPQHF. CDR3 DNA sequence: TGTGCCAGCTCACCACAAAAGGGACAGGGAGTTCAGCCCCAGCATTTT. This chain uses TRBV18 with TRBJ1-5; TRBD1 matches at 9 bases. Germline loops: CDR1 KGHSH, CDR2 LQKENI. Trimming took 1 base from V and 6 from J; bases not matched to a gene: 7. The CDR3 sequence is 16 residues long. The whole variable domain, remainder taken from reference TRBV18 and TRBJ1-5, is NAGVMQNPRHLVRRRGQEARLRCSPMKGHSHVYWYRQLPEEGLKFMVYLQKENIIDESGMPKERFSAEFPKEGPSILRIQQVVRGDSAAYFCASSPQKGQGVQPQHFGDGTRLSIL.

The J gene is TRBJ1-1, the V gene TRBV6-5; perhaps TRBD1 as D (6 bases). Per germline, CDR1 MNHEY and CDR2 SVGAGI. CDR3 length equals 14 residues. Trimming took off 7 bases at V and 5 bases at J, with 17 bases between the two ends. CDR3 residues: CASNLQQGVTEAFF. The CDR3 nucleotides read TGTGCCAGCAACCTACAACAGGGAGTTACTGAAGCTTTCTTT.

The chain is built from TRBV11-3 and TRBJ2-7; D is possibly TRBD1 (6 bases). The germline V and J ends were trimmed by 1 base and 4 bases, with 14 bases remaining between them. The CDR3 consists of 15 residues. Germline V gene sequence: CDR1 SGHNT, CDR2 YENEEA. CDR3 sequence (DNA): TGTGCCAGCAGCTTAGGATCCGGGACACTGTACGAGCAGTACTTC. This codes for CASSLGSGTLYEQYF.

This chain uses TRBV6-5 with TRBJ1-2; perhaps TRBD1 as D (6 bases). The CDR3 contains 13 residues. The V gene's germline CDR1 is MNHEY and CDR2 SVGAGI. Trimming left V 5 bases short and J 4 bases short, with 11 bases between. CDR3 sequence: CASSMDRIYGYTF. In DNA, the CDR3 is TGTGCCAGCAGTATGGACAGAATCTATGGCTACACCTTC.

The chain carries TRBV3-1 (or the pseudogene TRBV3-2) and TRBJ2-7; no definite D call. This CDR3 has 15 residues. The germline V gene encodes CDR1 LGHDT and CDR2 YNNKEL (reference sequence). Trimming cost V 2 bases and J 4 bases, with 15 bases left between them. The CDR3, as DNA: TGTGCCAGCAGCCAAAGTCCGGCGGAACGATACGAGCAGTACTTC. This translates into CASSQSPAERYEQYF.

This rearrangement joins TRBV5-4 to TRBJ1-4; the D is unclear. Germline-derived CDR1 and CDR2 are SGHNT and YYREEE (reference sequence). Trimming shortened V by 2 bases and J by 5 bases, and 10 bases separated the two germline ends. This CDR3 has 14 amino acids. In nucleotides, the CDR3 is TGTGCCAGCAGCTTACCAGGTGTGAATGAAAAACTGTTTTTT. Its translation is CASSLPGVNEKLFF.

V gene TRBV7-6 combines with J gene TRBJ1-6; a weak D match, TRBD1 (6 bases). The CDR3 runs 15 residues. The germline V gene encodes CDR1 SGHVS and CDR2 FNYEAQ. The V end was cut by 0 bases, the J end by 10 bases, with 13 bases between. Here the CDR3 reads CASSLAPGAESPLHF. The CDR3 region has the DNA TGTGCCAGCAGCTTAGCTCCAGGGGCTGAGTCACCCCTCCACTTT.

V usage is TRBV12-2 and J usage is TRBJ2-5; TRBD2 is the table's D call, not checked against the DNA. TRBV12-2 is given as a pseudogene. The CDR3 length is 18 residues. CDR3 in amino acids: CASRLGPELAGGRETQYF. The CDR3 bases are TGTGCAAGTCGCTTAGGACCAGAACTAGCGGGAGGTAGAGAGACCCAGTACTTC.

V and J are TRBV9 and TRBJ2-7, with TRBD2 matching 10 bases. Germline CDR1 reads SGDLS; CDR2 reads YYNGEE. V was clipped by 4 bases and J by 0 bases; unmatched bases: 7. CDR3 length: 16 residues. CDR3 residues: CASSPRASGSSYEQYF. The CDR3 bases are TGTGCCAGCAGCCCCAGGGCTAGCGGGAGCTCCTACGAGCAGTACTTC.

This sequence joins TRBV24-1 and TRBJ2-3, with 12 nucleotides matching TRBD2. V was clipped by 2 bases and J by 3 bases; unmatched bases: 5. CDR1 KGHDR and CDR2 SFDVKD come from the germline V gene. The CDR3 sequence is 17 residues long. CDR3 DNA: TGTGCCACCAGTGATTCTAGCGGGAGGGCCCCGACAGATACGCAGTATTTT. Amino acids: CATSDSSGRAPTDTQYF.